The 19 T cell receptor beta chains below come from one sample, sequenced in a study of T cells in Graves' hyperthyroidism and ophthalmopathy. Amplified TCR beta CDR3 regions came from RNA transcripts. The study used the HTBI primer set for a first-round RT-PCR of the TCR CDR3. Via MiXCR, TCRdb re-called the multiplex PCR reads, giving one row per CDR3 protein. The sample lists roughly 100,000 distinct CDR3 sequences; roughly 49% were seen once. Material: blood. Receptors originate from a woman in her forties with Graves' hyperthyroidism.

The chain carries TRBV27 and TRBJ1-5; possibly TRBD1 for D (6 bases). The CDR3 consists of 14 residues. V dropped 2 bases and J dropped 7 bases, with 12 bases sitting between them. CDR1 is MNHEY and CDR2 is SMNVEV in the germline V gene (reference sequence). Written as DNA, the CDR3 is TGTGCCAGCAGTTTACAGTTAAGGGGGCAGCCCCAGCATTTT. It specifies CASSLQLRGQPQHF.

The genes are TRBV29-1 and TRBJ1-6; 9 bases are a match to TRBD1. This CDR3 is built from 14 residues. The trim removed 5 bases at V and 9 bases at J, leaving 8 bases unmatched. Germline V gene lookup returns CDR1 SQVTM and CDR2 ANQGSEA. CDR3 nucleotides: TGCAGCGTTTCCCGGGACAGGGAGGGTTCACCCCTCCACTTT. Its translation is CSVSRDREGSPLHF.

The chain carries TRBV25-1 and TRBJ1-1; D is undetermined. Germline V gene sequence: CDR1 MGHDK, CDR2 SYGVNS. The ends were cut back, 6 bases at V and 5 bases at J, with 4 bases in the middle. The CDR3 extends over 10 amino acids. CDR3 in amino acids: CASRGTEAFF. For the CDR3, the DNA is TGTGCCAGCAGGGGGACTGAAGCTTTCTTT. Filled out from reference TRBV25-1 and TRBJ1-1, the complete variable domain reads EADIYQTPRYLVIGTGKKITLECSQTMGHDKMYWYQQDPGMELHLIHYSYGVNSTEKGDLSSESTVSRIRTEHFPLTLESARPSHTSQYLCASRGTEAFFGQGTRLTVV.

The genes are TRBV6-1 and TRBJ1-6; D is undetermined. The V and J ends lost 8 bases and 10 bases respectively, with 15 bases between them. Germline CDR1 is MNHNS and CDR2 is SASEGT. The CDR3 is 13 amino acids. CDR3 in DNA: TGTGCCAGCGGGCACGCGGGAGAATCACCCCTCCACTTT. This encodes CASGHAGESPLHF.

This rearrangement joins TRBV29-1 to TRBJ1-1, with TRBD1 identical over 8 bases. Germline assignment: CDR1 SQVTM and CDR2 ANQGSEA. The ends lost 6 bases at V and 5 bases at J; junction bases unmatched: 8. The CDR3 runs 13 residues. The CDR3 protein is CSVEEDRATEAFF. The CDR3 DNA follows: TGCAGCGTCGAGGAGGACAGGGCAACTGAAGCTTTCTTT.

This rearrangement joins TRBV7-3 to TRBJ1-1, with no clear D. Germline lookup yields CDR1 SGHTA and CDR2 FQGTGA. V lost 8 bases to trimming and J lost 0 bases, with 10 bases between them. The CDR3 length is 13 residues. As DNA, the CDR3 is TGTGCCAGCCCCCCGTGGGTGAACACTGAAGCTTTCTTT. Amino acids: CASPPWVNTEAFF.

This clonotype appeared once. The chain has TRBV2 and TRBJ2-7; TRBD1 matches 10 bases. The length of the CDR3 is 13 residues. The V and J ends lost 8 bases and 4 bases, in that order; junction bases with no gene match: 5. Germline values: CDR1 SNHLY, CDR2 FYNNEI. The CDR3 is CASPGQGGYEQYF. CDR3 DNA: TGTGCCAGCCCTGGACAGGGGGGGTACGAGCAGTACTTC.

Note on this clonotype: A much larger clone sits a single nucleotide away, making a read error possible. The chain has TRBV7-8 and TRBJ1-5, with a possible D match to TRBD1 (5 bases). This CDR3 spans 13 amino acids. Trimming stripped 5 bases from V and 7 bases from J, with 12 bases between. Germline values: CDR1 SGHVS, CDR2 FQNEAQ. The CDR3 sequence is CASSRQGCQPQHF. DNA for the CDR3: TGTGCCAGCAGCCGCCAGGGTTGCCAGCCCCAGCATTTT. Using reference TRBV7-8 and TRBJ1-5 for the parts outside the CDR3, the full variable domain is GAGVSQSPRYKVAKRGQDVALRCDPISGHVSLFWYQQALGQGPEFLTYFQNEAQLDKSGLPSDRFFAERPEGSVSTLKIQRTQQEDSAVYLCASSRQGCQPQHFGDGTRLSIL.

This clonotype was picked up many times. V usage is TRBV7-2 and J usage is TRBJ2-7, with D possibly TRBD2 on 6 matching bases. V gave up 6 bases and J gave up 0 bases, with 9 bases separating them. This CDR3 is 13 amino acids long. In germline, CDR1 is SGHTA, CDR2 FQGNSA. The CDR3 bases are TGTGCCAGCAGAGGAGGGAGCTCCTACGAGCAGTACTTC. Protein: CASRGGSSYEQYF.

Ten or more counts support this clonotype. V is TRBV20-1 and J is TRBJ1-5; 9 bases are a match to TRBD1. V dropped 1 base and J dropped 1; count of bases not matched to a gene: 2. The length of the CDR3 is 15 residues. CDR1 and CDR2 from the germline V gene are DFQATT and SNEGSKA (reference sequence). CDR3 residues: CSARAGTGSNQPQHF. CDR3 DNA sequence: TGCAGTGCTAGAGCCGGGACAGGGAGCAATCAGCCCCAGCATTTT.

This clonotype has at least ten counts. J is TRBJ1-4 and V is TRBV6-5; no firm D call. The CDR3 spans 15 residues. Deletions cut 2 bases from V and 0 bases from J, with 7 bases between. Germline V lookup: CDR1 MNHEY, CDR2 SVGAGI. CDR3 DNA sequence: TGTGCCAGCAGTTACCATCTGGCAACTAATGAAAAACTGTTTTTT. It specifies CASSYHLATNEKLFF.

This clonotype was picked up many times. This chain links TRBV6-6 with TRBJ2-5, with TRBD2 identical over 15 bases. J was trimmed by 4 bases and V by 4 bases; bases with no gene match: 7. Germline V gene data show CDR1 as MNHNY and CDR2 as SVGAGI (reference sequence). CDR3 size: 17 residues. The CDR3 sequence is CASSLGLAGGMAETQYF. DNA of the CDR3: TGTGCCAGCAGTTTGGGACTAGCGGGAGGAATGGCAGAGACCCAGTACTTC.

The V gene is TRBV12-3 or TRBV12-4, the J gene TRBJ2-3, with D hard to call. The length of the CDR3 is 15 residues. V shed 6 bases and J shed 1 base, with 14 bases lying between them. In DNA, the CDR3 is TGTGCCAGCAGCACCGGAGTCGGCCGCACAGATACGCAGTATTTT. It translates to CASSTGVGRTDTQYF.

The rearrangement joins TRBV7-2 to TRBJ1-1, with TRBD1 matching over 7 bases. V trimming: 6 bases; J trimming: 6 bases; junction bases outside the gene matches: 13. In germline, CDR1 is SGHTA, CDR2 FQGNSA. This CDR3 contains 15 residues. The DNA for the CDR3 is TGTGCCAGCAGACAATGGGGACAGATGTCGCCTGAAGCTTTCTTT. It encodes CASRQWGQMSPEAFF.

The CDR3 sequence is CATSRVGGGETQYF. The CDR3 DNA reads as TGTGCCACCAGCAGAGTGGGGGGGGGAGAGACCCAGTACTTC. The genes are TRBV15 and TRBJ2-5; 7 nucleotides align to TRBD2. This CDR3 has 14 amino acids. The V gene end was trimmed by 1 base and the J gene end by 4 bases; junction bases not matched to a gene: 3. CDR1 LNHNV and CDR2 YYDKDF come from the germline V gene (reference sequence).

This clonotype has ten or more counts. This chain connects TRBV20-1 to TRBJ2-5; 7 bases are a match to TRBD1. The CDR3 consists of 15 residues. Germline V gives CDR1 DFQATT, CDR2 SNEGSKA (reference sequence). V lost 6 bases, J lost 2 bases, and 12 bases stayed unmatched. The CDR3 here is CSAPDRRNIQETQYF. Written as DNA, the CDR3 is TGCAGTGCCCCGGACAGGAGGAATATACAAGAGACCCAGTACTTC.

For this clonotype: This CDR3 is missing its conserved last phenylalanine or tryptophan, likely due to a read error. Because the CDR3's place on the DNA is in doubt, the DNA is left out and the CDR3 is given as listed by TCRdb. The rearrangement links TRBV29-1 to TRBJ2-2; the table assigns TRBD1, which was not confirmed against the DNA. The CDR3 numbers 15 amino acids, ends counted. Germline lookup yields CDR1 SQVTM and CDR2 ANQGSEA. CDR3 region: CSARPGTNNTGELSY.

This clonotype was detected a few times. This chain joins TRBV5-6 and TRBJ2-7; 11 positions agree with TRBD1. The CDR3 totals 16 residues. After removal of 4 bases from V and 3 bases from J, the junction contained 9 bases not matched to a gene. CDR1 is SGHDT and CDR2 is YYEEEE in the germline V gene. The CDR3 loop is CASSRSWDRGVYEQYF. The DNA of the CDR3 is TGTGCCAGCAGCCGCTCGTGGGACAGGGGGGTCTACGAGCAGTACTTC. Based on the CDR3 plus reference TRBV5-6 and TRBJ2-7, the full variable domain is DAGVTQSPTHLIKTRGQQVTLRCSPKSGHDTVSWYQQALGQGPQFIFQYYEEEERQRGNFPDRFSGHQFPNYSSELNVNALLLGDSALYLCASSRSWDRGVYEQYFGPGTRLTVT.

This clonotype was seen repeatedly, ten times or more. This sequence joins TRBV12-3 or TRBV12-4 and TRBJ2-5, with TRBD2 identical over 11 bases. CDR3 length equals 15 residues. With 5 bases clipped from V and 5 bases from J, the junction kept 7 bases outside the gene matches. The CDR3 loop reads CASSPPLAGVETQYF. Here the CDR3 DNA reads TGTGCCAGCAGTCCCCCACTAGCGGGAGTCGAGACCCAGTACTTC.